These T cell receptor beta chains were read from a single sample in a study of blood T cell repertoires in COVID-19. Method: immunoSEQ multiplex PCR; TCRdb's copy keeps in-frame clones and lacks some. The table lists roughly 200,000 clones, around 87% of them singletons. The sequenced material came from PBMCs or T cells enriched from blood (not recorded which). These TCRs come from a woman aged 40 to 50 in a cohort exposed to, infected with or recovered from COVID-19 (not recorded which). Both conserved end residues are part of each CDR3. The D gene is left open where the match is weak. A clone size is listed for some rows: how often the clone was seen (once, few, many), or a class if it is expanded.

TRBJ1-2,once,14,-,TRBV19,TGTGCCAGTAGTGTCTCGGGACAAAACTATGGCTACACCTTC,CASSVSGQNYGYTF
TRBJ1-1,-,16,TRBD1,TRBV4-3,TGCGCCAGCAGCCAAGGGGCGACAGGGGGCTACACTGAAGCTTTCTTT,CASSQGATGGYTEAFF
TRBJ2-7,-,16,TRBD2,TRBV4-1,TGCGCCAGCAGCCAAGCTCCGGGGGGACGAACCTACGAGCAGTACTTC,CASSQAPGGRTYEQYF
TRBJ1-2,-,20,-,TRBV6-6,TGTGCCAGCAGCCCCGACGCGGGGGGTTTTGAAGGTGGCTTGGGTTATGGCTACACCTTC,CASSPDAGGFEGGLGYGYTF
TRBJ2-2,-,14,-,TRBV5-1,TGCGCCAGCAGCTTGGTGACGGGGACCGGGGAGCTGTTTTTT,CASSLVTGTGELFF
TRBJ2-3,few,14,TRBD2,TRBV5-4,TGTGCCAGCAGCACAGGACTAGATGCGGGTACGCAGTATTTT,CASSTGLDAGTQYF
TRBJ1-2,-,12,-,TRBV2,TGTGCCCGGGGGGGACGGCTCTATGGCTACACCTTC,CARGGRLYGYTF
TRBJ2-7,few,13,-,TRBV5-5,TGTGCCAGCAGCTTTAGGGGCAGCTACGAGCAGTACTTC,CASSFRGSYEQYF
TRBJ2-1,-,15,TRBD2,TRBV10-3,TGTGCCATCAGTGGGTGGCGGGAGGCCGACAATGAGCAGTTCTTC,CAISGWREADNEQFF
TRBJ2-5,-,14,-,TRBV5-1,TGCGCCAGCAGCGCGGGATCAGGGAGAGAGACCCAGTACTTC,CASSAGSGRETQYF
TRBJ2-1,-,15,-,TRBV6-1,TGTGCCAGCAGTGAACTGGTAGAGGCCTACAATGAGCAGTTCTTC,CASSELVEAYNEQFF
TRBJ2-1,-,15,TRBD2,TRBV29-1,TGCAGCGTAGACAGGACTAGCGGGAGTGAAAATGAGCAGTTCTTC,CSVDRTSGSENEQFF
TRBJ2-2,-,16,-,TRBV4-1,TGCGCCAGCAGCCCCCGGGACTCTTCCGGGGCCGGGGAGCTGTTTTTT,CASSPRDSSGAGELFF
TRBJ1-1,-,15,-,TRBV25-1,TGTGCCAGCAGTGACCTTCGGAGAGGGAACACTGAAGCTTTCTTT,CASSDLRRGNTEAFF
TRBJ2-4,-,17,-,TRBV30,TGTGCCTGGAGTCCCCCGGGGACATTAAGGGGCAAAAACATTCAGTACTTC,CAWSPPGTLRGKNIQYF
TRBJ1-5,few,16,-,TRBV4-1,TGCGCCAGCAGCCATACATTCATTTCGAGCAATCAGCCCCAGCATTTT,CASSHTFISSNQPQHF
TRBJ1-2,few,16,-,TRBV10-3,TGTGCCATCAGTGAGTCCGGGAGTCGTGGTAACTATGGCTACACCTTC,CAISESGSRGNYGYTF
TRBJ2-6,-,15,-,TRBV5-1,TGCGCCAGCAGCTTGGTACCGGGGGGGGCCAACGTCCTGACTTTC,CASSLVPGGANVLTF
TRBJ1-5,-,17,TRBD1,TRBV19,TGTGCCAGTAGTCAAAGGACAGGTGCTATAAGCAATCAGCCCCAGCATTTT,CASSQRTGAISNQPQHF
TRBJ2-7,-,15,TRBD1,TRBV3-1/TRBV3-2,TGTGCCAGCAGCCTTGGACAGGGGGCGCGGAACGAGCAGTACTTC,CASSLGQGARNEQYF
TRBJ1-2,-,14,-,TRBV5-1,TGCGCCAGCAGCGACTGGACAGACGTCTATGGCTACACCTTC,CASSDWTDVYGYTF
TRBJ1-1,-,14,-,TRBV5-1,TGCGCCAGCAGCTTGTTCGGGGGAGAGACTGAAGCTTTCTTT,CASSLFGGETEAFF
TRBJ1-5,-,17,-,TRBV7-8,TGTGCCAGCAGCGGGGGGACCGGCCCTTATAGCAATCAGCCCCAGCATTTT,CASSGGTGPYSNQPQHF
TRBJ1-2,once,13,TRBD1,TRBV27,TGTGCCAGCAGTTTACACAGGGGGTATGGCTACACCTTC,CASSLHRGYGYTF
TRBJ1-3,-,13,TRBD1,TRBV6-5,TGTGCCGGGAAGAGGACAGGCGGAAACACCATATATTTT,CAGKRTGGNTIYF
TRBJ1-1,once,14,-,TRBV3-1/TRBV3-2,TGTGCCAGCAGCCAAGGGGCGCCCCGAACTGAAGCTTTCTTT,CASSQGAPRTEAFF
TRBJ2-3,-,15,-,TRBV27,TGTGCCAGCAGTTCGCAGACTGACCATACTTATACGCAGTATTTT,CASSSQTDHTYTQYF
TRBJ1-1,few,16,TRBD1,TRBV9,TGTGCCAGCAGCGCCCGGACAGGGGGCCTGGGCACTGAAGCTTTCTTT,CASSARTGGLGTEAFF
TRBJ1-5,-,14,-,TRBV27,TGTGCCAGCAGTTTAGGACGGGGGAATCAGCCCCAGCATTTT,CASSLGRGNQPQHF
TRBJ1-1,-,14,-,TRBV10-1,TGCGCCAGCGATGGGGCAGGGTATTTCGGTGAAGCTTTCTTT,CASDGAGYFGEAFF
TRBJ1-5,-,16,TRBD1,TRBV19,TGTGCCAGTAGTCTTGGGTGGACAGGGCAGGAGCAGCCCCAGCATTTT,CASSLGWTGQEQPQHF
TRBJ2-3,-,14,TRBD1,TRBV2,TGTGCCAGCAGAGGGGGCCCAGGGCCAGATACGCAGTATTTT,CASRGGPGPDTQYF
TRBJ1-6,-,17,TRBD1,TRBV5-4,TGTGCCAGCAGCCCTGGACAGGGCGCGCCCAGTGGGTCACCCCTCCACTTT,CASSPGQGAPSGSPLHF
TRBJ2-7,-,13,-,TRBV7-6,TGTGCCAGCAGCCCCAGGGCCCCGAACGAGCAGTACTTC,CASSPRAPNEQYF
TRBJ2-2,-,16,TRBD1,TRBV5-1,TGCGCCAGCAGCCACGCCGGGACAGGGGACGGCGGGGAGCTGTTTTTT,CASSHAGTGDGGELFF